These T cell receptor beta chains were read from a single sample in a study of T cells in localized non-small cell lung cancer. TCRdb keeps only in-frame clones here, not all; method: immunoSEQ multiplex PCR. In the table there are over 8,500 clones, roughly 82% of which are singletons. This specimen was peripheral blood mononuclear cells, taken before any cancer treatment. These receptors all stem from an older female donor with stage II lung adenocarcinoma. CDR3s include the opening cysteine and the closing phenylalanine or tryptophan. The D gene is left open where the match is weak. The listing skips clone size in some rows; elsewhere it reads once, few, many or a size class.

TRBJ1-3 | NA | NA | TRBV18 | CASSTDASSGNTIYF | TGTGCCAGCTCGACAGACGCCTCCTCTGGAAACACCATATATTTT
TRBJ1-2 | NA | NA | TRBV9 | CASSVTTADYGYTF | TGTGCCAGCAGCGTTACGACAGCGGACTATGGCTACACCTTC
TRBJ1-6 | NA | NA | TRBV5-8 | CASSRPLSPLHF | TGTGCCAGCAGCCGGCCGCTTTCACCCCTCCACTTT
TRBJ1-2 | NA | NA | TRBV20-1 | CSADRQPGYTF | TGCAGTGCTGATCGACAACCTGGCTACACCTTC
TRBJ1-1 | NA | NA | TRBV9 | CASSVGVQGGPRLF | TGTGCCAGCAGCGTAGGGGTACAGGGTGGCCCGCGACTCTTT
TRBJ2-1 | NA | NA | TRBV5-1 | CASSLLRPMRDEQFF | TGCGCCAGCAGCTTGTTGCGGCCGATGCGGGATGAGCAGTTCTTC
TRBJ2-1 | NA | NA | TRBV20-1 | CSVLWGNEQFF | TGCAGTGTCTTATGGGGCAATGAGCAGTTCTTC
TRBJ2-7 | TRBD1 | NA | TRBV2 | CASSTGTGGPPSSYEQYF | TGTGCCAGCAGTACCGGGACAGGGGGACCCCCGAGCTCCTACGAGCAGTACTTC
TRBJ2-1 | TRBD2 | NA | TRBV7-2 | CASSLELAEYNEQFF | TGTGCCAGCAGCTTAGAACTAGCGGAGTACAATGAGCAGTTCTTC
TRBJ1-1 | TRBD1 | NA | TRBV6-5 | CASSYVRTGGAEAFF | TGTGCCAGCAGTTACGTTCGGACAGGGGGCGCTGAAGCTTTCTTT
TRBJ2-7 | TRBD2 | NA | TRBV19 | CASSIAGGSYEQYF | TGTGCCAGTAGTATAGCGGGGGGGTCCTACGAGCAGTACTTC
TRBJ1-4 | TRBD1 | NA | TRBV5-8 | CASSLTGTVGEKLFF | TGTGCCAGCAGCCTGACCGGGACAGTGGGTGAAAAACTGTTTTTT
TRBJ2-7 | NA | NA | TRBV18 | CASSPQGYHEQYF | TGTGCCAGCTCACCACAGGGTTACCACGAGCAGTACTTC
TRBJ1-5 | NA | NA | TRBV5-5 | CASSPGGLRQPQHF | TGTGCCAGCAGCCCGGGGGGGCTCCGGCAGCCCCAGCATTTT
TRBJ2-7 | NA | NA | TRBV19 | CASSSQDVGYEQYF | TGTGCCAGTAGCTCCCAGGACGTGGGCTACGAGCAGTACTTC
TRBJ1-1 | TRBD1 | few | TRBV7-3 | CASSLGQGAMNTEAFF | TGTGCCAGCAGTCTGGGGCAGGGGGCGATGAACACTGAAGCTTTCTTT
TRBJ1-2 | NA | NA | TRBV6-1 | CASSSLGVYGYTF | TGTGCCAGCAGCTCCTTAGGAGTTTATGGCTACACCTTC
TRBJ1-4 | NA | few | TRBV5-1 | CASSLEPTTNEKLFF | TGCGCCAGCAGCTTGGAACCTACAACTAATGAAAAACTGTTTTTT
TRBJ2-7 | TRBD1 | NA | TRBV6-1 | CASRKGQGSGYEQYF | TGTGCCAGCAGGAAGGGACAGGGAAGTGGCTACGAGCAGTACTTC
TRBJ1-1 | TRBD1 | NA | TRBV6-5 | CASSLEQGSEAFF | TGTGCCAGCAGTCTAGAACAGGGGTCAGAAGCTTTCTTT
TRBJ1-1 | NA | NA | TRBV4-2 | CASSQVGNTEAFF | TGTGCCAGCAGCCAGGTCGGGAACACTGAAGCTTTCTTT
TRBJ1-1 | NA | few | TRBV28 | CASRARGGSTEAFF | TGTGCCAGTCGGGCCCGTGGGGGGAGTACTGAAGCTTTCTTT
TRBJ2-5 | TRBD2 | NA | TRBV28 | CASSGATSGQETQYF | TGTGCCAGCAGCGGGGCGACTAGCGGGCAAGAGACCCAGTACTTC
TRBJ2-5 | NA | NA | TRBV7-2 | CASSLGLPFGEQYF | TGTGCCAGCAGCTTAGGGCTACCTTTCGGGGAGCAGTACTTC
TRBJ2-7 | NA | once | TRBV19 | CASSPTQSYEQYF | TGTGCCAGTAGTCCTACCCAATCCTACGAGCAGTACTTC
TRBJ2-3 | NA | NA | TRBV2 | CASSDGRAGKIDTQYF | TGTGCCAGCAGTGACGGCAGGGCGGGAAAGATCGATACGCAGTATTTT
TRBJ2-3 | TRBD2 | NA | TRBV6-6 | CASSSTSGRDTQYF | TGTGCCAGCAGTTCCACTAGCGGGAGGGATACGCAGTATTTT
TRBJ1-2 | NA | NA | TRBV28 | CASSSPTWEDGYTF | TGTGCCAGCAGTTCCCCCACGTGGGAGGATGGCTACACCTTC
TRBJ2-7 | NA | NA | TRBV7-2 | CASSLTGHYEQYF | TGTGCCAGCAGCTTAACGGGGCACTACGAGCAGTACTTC
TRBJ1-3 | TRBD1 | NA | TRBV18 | CASSSRAGGPGNTIYF | TGTGCCAGCTCATCTCGAGCAGGGGGCCCTGGAAACACCATATATTTT
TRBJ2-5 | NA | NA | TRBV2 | CASTLEGGHGETQYF | TGTGCCAGCACCCTCGAGGGGGGACACGGGGAGACACAGTACTTC
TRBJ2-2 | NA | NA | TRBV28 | CASSFSGRTGELFF | TGTGCCAGCAGTTTCTCAGGGAGGACCGGGGAGCTGTTTTTT
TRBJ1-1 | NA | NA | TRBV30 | CAWSWEARAFF | TGTGCCTGGAGTTGGGAAGCTAGAGCTTTCTTT
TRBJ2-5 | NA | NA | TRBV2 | CASSRLTSEGTQYF | TGTGCCAGCAGCCGACTGACTTCCGAGGGGACCCAGTACTTC
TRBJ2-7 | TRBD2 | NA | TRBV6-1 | CASSVGSGGLTYEQYF | TGTGCCAGCAGTGTGGGTAGCGGGGGGCTTACCTACGAGCAGTACTTC
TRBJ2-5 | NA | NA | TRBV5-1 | CASRMEGQSRETQYF | TGCGCCAGCAGGATGGAGGGACAGTCCCGAGAGACCCAGTACTTC
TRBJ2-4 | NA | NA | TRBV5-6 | CASSLIKNIQYF | TGTGCCAGCAGCTTGATCAAAAACATTCAGTACTTC
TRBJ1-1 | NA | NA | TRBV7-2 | CASSWGYGGTEAFF | TGTGCCAGCAGCTGGGGTTACGGGGGCACTGAAGCTTTCTTT
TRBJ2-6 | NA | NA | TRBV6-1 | CASSPTSSGANVLTF | TGTGCCAGCAGCCCGACGTCTTCTGGGGCCAACGTCCTGACTTTC
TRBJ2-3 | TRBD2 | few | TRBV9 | CASSAPKLAGGYTDTQYF | TGTGCCAGCAGCGCCCCTAAACTAGCGGGGGGCTACACAGATACGCAGTATTTT
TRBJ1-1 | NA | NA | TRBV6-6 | CASTSPGTNTEAFF | TGTGCCAGCACCTCCCCAGGGACGAACACTGAAGCTTTCTTT
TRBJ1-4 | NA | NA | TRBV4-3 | CASSQDGHRAGEKLFF | TGCGCCAGCAGCCAAGATGGCCACAGAGCAGGGGAAAAACTGTTTTTT
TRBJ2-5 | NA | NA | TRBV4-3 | CASSLGGGETQYF | TGCGCCAGCAGCCTAGGGGGAGGAGAGACCCAGTACTTC
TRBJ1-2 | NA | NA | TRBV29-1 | CSVETGVYGYTF | TGCAGCGTTGAAACGGGGGTCTATGGCTACACCTTC
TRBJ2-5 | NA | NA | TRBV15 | CATSRRGSQETQYF | TGTGCCACCAGCAGGAGGGGGTCCCAAGAGACCCAGTACTTC
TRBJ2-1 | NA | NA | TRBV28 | CASSLRWGERRHEQFF | TGTGCCAGCAGTTTAAGGTGGGGGGAGAGGAGGCATGAGCAGTTCTTC
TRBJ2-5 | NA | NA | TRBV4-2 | CASSQDLTETQYF | TGTGCCAGCAGCCAAGATCTGACAGAGACCCAGTACTTC
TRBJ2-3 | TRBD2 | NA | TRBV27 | CASSKGWGAGERTDTQYF | TGTGCCAGCAGCAAGGGGTGGGGAGCGGGGGAGCGCACAGATACGCAGTATTTT
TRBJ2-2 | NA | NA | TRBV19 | CASRDHTNTGELFF | TGTGCCAGCCGGGACCACACGAACACCGGGGAGCTGTTTTTT
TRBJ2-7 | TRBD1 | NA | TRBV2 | CASSELDRGNYEQYF | TGTGCCAGCAGTGAACTGGACAGGGGAAACTACGAGCAGTACTTC
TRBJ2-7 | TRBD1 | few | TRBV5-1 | CASSPLQGGYEQYF | TGCGCCAGCAGCCCATTACAGGGGGGCTACGAGCAGTACTTC
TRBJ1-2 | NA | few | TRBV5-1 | CASSPGTANYGYTF | TGCGCCAGCAGCCCGGGGACGGCGAACTATGGCTACACCTTC
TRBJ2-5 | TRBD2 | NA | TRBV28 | CASSLGLAGAVRETQYF | TGTGCCAGCAGTTTGGGACTAGCGGGAGCGGTCCGGGAGACCCAGTACTTC
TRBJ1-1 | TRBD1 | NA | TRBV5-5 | CASSPTGEGTWNTEAFF | TGTGCCAGCAGCCCTACAGGGGAGGGGACATGGAACACTGAAGCTTTCTTT
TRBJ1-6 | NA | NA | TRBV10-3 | CATPFNNSPLHF | TGTGCCACCCCTTTTAATAATTCACCCCTCCACTTT